This T cell receptor beta chain was obtained from a study of T-cell reconstitution after alpha-beta-depleted transplantation in children. Study findings and constraints: For some patients, TCRbeta diversity was high at day 60 because of recipient T cells and thymic progenitors that survived. About two months after transplant, alpha-beta T cells reportedly came from several hundred expanded graft clones. Newly produced T cells mostly provided counts and TCRbeta diversity after one year, as hyperexpanded clones declined.

To note about this clonotype: Its matching antigen is unknown.

TCRbeta library construction was performed incorporating unique molecular identifiers. TCRdb redid the calling of the PCR reads with MiXCR, one entry per CDR3 protein. This table has approximately 650,000 distinct CDR3 sequences, roughly 13% appearing once. This CDR3 region has 17 residues. Looked up from germline, CDR1 is SGHVS and CDR2 is FNYEAQ. V lost 1 base and J lost 5, with 20 bases in between. This specimen was PBMCs, taken before TCRalphabeta/CD19-depleted stem cell transplant. This sequence joins TRBV7-6 and TRBJ1-2, with D perhaps TRBD1 (6 bases). The clonotype comes from a girl aged 2-10 years with congenital amegakaryocytic thrombocytopenia, due to receive a stem cell transplant. The CDR3 loop is CASSLVPRGAIFYGYTF. CDR3 nucleotide sequence: TGTGCCAGCAGCTTAGTCCCCCGGGGGGCTATATTTTATGGCTACACCTTC.